This record covers a single T cell receptor (beta chain). Original processing notes: Nucleated cell number was recorded as an estimate derived from reference gene primer amplification. The assay was immunoSEQ multiplex PCR, and TCRdb's table has in-frame clones only and misses some. Clonal size and the V and J genes are those of that table, whereas D and trimming came from the DNA. In the table there are fewer than 450,000 clones, around 90% of which are singletons. This sample was included in a study of blood T cell repertoires in COVID-19. As for the study in general: The United States, Italy and Spain supplied acute and convalescent COVID-19 samples. The analysed material was cDNA or gDNA that came from T cells, B-cell-depleted T cells, or PBMCs.

Trimming at V came to 0 bases and at J to 4 bases, leaving 4 bases not matched to a gene. The germline CDR1 and CDR2 sequences are LNHNV and YYDKDF (reference sequence). The CDR3 is made up of 17 amino acids. Material for sequencing was PBMCs or T cells enriched from blood (not recorded which). The clonotype comes from a woman aged 40 to 55 with acute COVID-19. The chain couples TRBV15 to TRBJ2-1, with TRBD2 matching 12 bases. The CDR3 here is CATSREPSGGDYNEQFF. The DNA of the CDR3 is TGTGCCACCAGCAGAGAGCCTAGCGGGGGGGATTACAATGAGCAGTTCTTC.